The source of this T cell receptor (beta chain) is a study of identical twins. V was cut by 8 bases and J by 0 bases, with 11 bases left in between. CDR3 length equals 14 residues. Template switching created a universal primer site, and the cDNA included unique molecular identifiers. TCRdb reprocessed the 5' RACE reads via MiXCR and lists one record per CDR3 protein. The repertoire includes 460,000 or so distinct CDR3 sequences, 12% to 15% of them detected once, and about 0.52% sits in the top ten. This clonotype was recorded at least ten times. The sample was also linked to a second study, of yellow fever vaccine responses in identical twins.

The TCR was taken from a woman between 18 and 29 years old in good health. This chain uses TRBV12-3 or TRBV12-4 with TRBJ2-1, with no clear D. Sequenced sample: CD4+ T cells sorted from blood. The CDR3 loop reads CASSLSSSYNEQFF. Here the CDR3 DNA reads TGTGCCAGCTCTCTCTCGAGCTCCTACAATGAGCAGTTCTTC.